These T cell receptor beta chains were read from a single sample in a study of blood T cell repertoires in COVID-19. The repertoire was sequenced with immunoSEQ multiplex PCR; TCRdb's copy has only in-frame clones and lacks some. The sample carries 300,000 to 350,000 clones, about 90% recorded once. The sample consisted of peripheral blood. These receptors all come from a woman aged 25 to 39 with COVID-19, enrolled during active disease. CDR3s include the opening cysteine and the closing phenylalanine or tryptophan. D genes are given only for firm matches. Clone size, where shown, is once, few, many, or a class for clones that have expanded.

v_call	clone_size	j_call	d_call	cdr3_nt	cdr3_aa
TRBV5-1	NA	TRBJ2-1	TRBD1	TGCGCCAGCAGCTTGGGTCAGGGGGCCGGCAATGAGCAGTTCTTC	CASSLGQGAGNEQFF
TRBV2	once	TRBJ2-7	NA	TGTGCCAGCAAGGAGGCACAGCAAGTCTACGAGCAGTACTTC	CASKEAQQVYEQYF
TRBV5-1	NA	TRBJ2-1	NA	TGCGCCAGCAGCTTGGTTTCGGGAGCGGTCAATGAGCAGTTCTTC	CASSLVSGAVNEQFF
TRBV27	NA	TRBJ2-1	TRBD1	TGTGCCAGCAGTTTATCCGGACAGGGGGCAATAAATGAGCAGTTCTTC	CASSLSGQGAINEQFF
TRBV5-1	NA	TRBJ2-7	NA	TGCGCCAGCAGCTTGAGTCCAAACTCACCCTACGAGCAGTACTTC	CASSLSPNSPYEQYF
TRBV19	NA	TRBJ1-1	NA	TGTGCCAGTAGTATTAGGAGAGGGACAAAAGCTTTCTTT	CASSIRRGTKAFF
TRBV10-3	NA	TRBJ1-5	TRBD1	TGTGCCATCAGTGCGGGACAGGGAGGCCAGCCCCAGCATTTT	CAISAGQGGQPQHF
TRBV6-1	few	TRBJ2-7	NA	TGTGCCAGCAGTGAAGGCGAGACAGGCTACTACGAGCAGTACTTC	CASSEGETGYYEQYF
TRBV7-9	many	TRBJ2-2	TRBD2	TGTGCCAGCAACAAGCGGGAGGCTACAAACACCGGGGAGCTGTTTTTT	CASNKREATNTGELFF
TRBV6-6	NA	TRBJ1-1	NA	TGTGCCAGCAGTCTATCCTCGGGAGAGGGCAGCAGGACTGAAGCTTTCTTT	CASSLSSGEGSRTEAFF
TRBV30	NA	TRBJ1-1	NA	TGTGCCTGGTCGTCATGGAGGGTTCGATCAGGTGAAGCTTTCTTT	CAWSSWRVRSGEAFF
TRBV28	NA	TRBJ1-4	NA	TGTGCCAGCAGTTCAGGGAGGTCGGATGAAAAACTGTTTTTT	CASSSGRSDEKLFF
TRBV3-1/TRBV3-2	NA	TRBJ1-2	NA	TGTGCCAGCAGCCAAGATCCCCGGGGGTTTAATGGCTACACCTTC	CASSQDPRGFNGYTF